This T cell receptor (beta chain) was sequenced for a study of control samples from healthy donors and cancer patients. The data were produced by immunoSEQ multiplex PCR, yet TCRdb's version contains in-frame clones alone and is incomplete. The data contain tens of thousands of clones, 93% of them seen just once; the ten biggest clones take up over 1%. Sequencing input: PBMCs. The receptor's source is a woman aged 40 to 50 with lung cancer.

The CDR3 DNA follows: TGTGCCAGCAGCTTTCAGGGAGTATTATACGAGCAGTACTTC. It is translated as CASSFQGVLYEQYF. The chain combines TRBV7-9 with TRBJ2-7; D could derive from TRBD1 or TRBD2 (5 bases each). Trimming removed 3 bases from V and 4 bases from J, with 13 bases in between. CDR3 length: 14 residues. Germline V lookup: CDR1 SEHNR, CDR2 FQNEAQ (reference sequence).